Below are 29 T cell receptor beta chains sequenced from a single sample in a study of T cell responses to AZD1222 COVID-19 vaccine. Only in-frame clones appear in the TCRdb table, and some are missing; sequencing was by immunoSEQ multiplex PCR. The data show 80,000 to 95,000 clones, 92% seen once. Sequenced here: peripheral blood, sampled on day 0 of AZD1222 vaccination. Receptors originate from an adult in good health.

With regard to this clone: The germline gene is not matched at one end of the junction; a read error may be the cause. The chain combines TRBV9 with TRBJ2-1; the D is unclear. The CDR3 spans 8 residues. Germline-derived CDR1 and CDR2 are SGDLS and YYNGEE. The CDR3 sequence is CARPRCVF. In DNA, the CDR3 is TGTGCCAGGCCTCGTTGTGTCTTC.

This sequence joins TRBV20-1 and TRBJ2-7; weak D call: TRBD1 (6 bases). This CDR3 region has 11 residues. The V end was cut by 3 bases, the J end by 4 bases, with 7 bases between. Per the germline V gene, CDR1 is DFQATT and CDR2 is SNEGSKA (reference sequence). In DNA form, the CDR3 reads TGCAGTGCTAGCCAGGGGTACGAGCAGTACTTC. Translated: CSASQGYEQYF.

The J gene is TRBJ2-7, the V gene TRBV4-1; D is possibly TRBD2 (6 bases). The CDR3 is 18 residues long. Per the germline V gene, CDR1 is MGHRA and CDR2 is YSYEKL. Trimming stripped 3 bases from V and 4 bases from J, with 25 bases between. CDR3 DNA sequence: TGCGCCAGCAGCCAGACCCATCCCTCGGCTCGGGAGAGGTACGAGCAGTACTTC. It encodes CASSQTHPSARERYEQYF.

The chain combines TRBV4-3 with TRBJ1-2, with D possibly TRBD1 on 5 matching bases. V gave up 1 base and J gave up 2 bases, with 11 bases separating them. Germline-derived CDR1 and CDR2 are LGHNA and YSLEER. CDR3 size: 15 residues. The CDR3 here is CASSQAGGENYGYTF. CDR3 coding DNA: TGCGCCAGCAGCCAAGCGGGAGGGGAAAACTATGGCTACACCTTC.

The rearrangement uses TRBV3-1 (or the pseudogene TRBV3-2) and TRBJ2-1, with 8 bases lining up with TRBD2. Trimming cost V 9 bases and J 7 bases; bases outside gene matches: 8. Germline loops: CDR1 LGHDT, CDR2 YNNKEL (reference sequence). This CDR3 contains 13 residues. The CDR3 region is CASREGGSNEQFF. In DNA form, the CDR3 reads TGTGCCAGTCGGGAGGGAGGGAGTAATGAGCAGTTCTTC.

V and J are TRBV4-1 and TRBJ2-7; 8 bases are shared with TRBD1. From germline, CDR1 is MGHRA and CDR2 YSYEKL. The junction had 8 bases not matched to a gene; V was cut back by 4 bases and J by 3 bases. The CDR3 covers 15 residues. The CDR3 DNA reads as TGCGCCAGCAGCCCTCCTTTGGGACAGGTCTACGAGCAGTACTTC. It translates to CASSPPLGQVYEQYF.

The chain has TRBV11-2 and TRBJ2-2, with D possibly TRBD1 on 6 matching bases. The CDR3 runs to 15 residues. Germline V lookup: CDR1 SGHAT, CDR2 FQNNGV. Trimming removed 5 bases from V and 4 bases from J, with 14 bases in between. CDR3 region: CASSPRQVPTGELFF. The CDR3 DNA reads as TGTGCCAGCAGCCCCCGACAGGTACCCACCGGGGAGCTGTTTTTT. The variable domain in full, with the rest retrieved from reference TRBV11-2 and TRBJ2-2, is EAGVAQSPRYKIIEKRQSVAFWCNPISGHATLYWYQQILGQGPKLLIQFQNNGVVDDSQLPKDRFSAERLKGVDSTLKIQPAKLEDSAVYLCASSPRQVPTGELFFGEGSRLTVL.

This chain joins TRBV7-9 and TRBJ2-3, with no clear D. The germline V gene encodes CDR1 SEHNR and CDR2 FQNEAQ (reference sequence). The CDR3 consists of 14 residues. Trimming took off 6 bases at V and 2 bases at J, with 12 bases between the two ends. CDR3 sequence (DNA): TGTGCCAGCAGAACCCGGATCCCCACAGATACGCAGTATTTT. Its translation is CASRTRIPTDTQYF. The full variable domain, its missing parts supplied by reference TRBV7-9 and TRBJ2-3, is DTGVSQNPRHKITKRGQNVTFRCDPISEHNRLYWYRQTLGQGPEFLTYFQNEAQLEKSRLLSDRFSAERPKGSFSTLEIQRTEQGDSAMYLCASRTRIPTDTQYFGPGTRLTVL.

The chain recombines TRBV2 with TRBJ1-5; TRBD1 aligns across 8 bases. With V trimmed by 0 bases and J by 4 bases, 5 bases remained unmatched. Germline V lookup: CDR1 SNHLY, CDR2 FYNNEI. This CDR3 contains 16 residues. The CDR3 loop reads CASSEATGGWNQPQHF. CDR3 DNA: TGTGCCAGCAGTGAAGCAACAGGGGGTTGGAATCAGCCCCAGCATTTT.

The chain joins TRBV7-2 to TRBJ2-4; D is perhaps TRBD2 (5 bases). The CDR3 consists of 13 residues. Looked up from germline, CDR1 is SGHTA and CDR2 is FQGNSA. V dropped 3 bases and J dropped 3 bases, with 6 bases sitting between them. The CDR3 spells CASSFRDKNIQYF. The CDR3 nucleotides are TGTGCCAGCAGCTTCCGGGACAAAAACATTCAGTACTTC.

The chain recombines TRBV27 with TRBJ2-6, with a weak D call TRBD2 (6 bases). Trimming removed 6 bases from V and 0 bases from J, with 15 bases in between. Per the germline V gene, CDR1 is MNHEY and CDR2 is SMNVEV (reference sequence). CDR3 size: 17 residues. DNA for the CDR3: TGTGCCAGCAGCCCCGCGGGGAGCTTCTCTGGGGCCAACGTCCTGACTTTC. Amino acids: CASSPAGSFSGANVLTF.

V gene TRBV5-1 combines with J gene TRBJ2-7, with 8 positions matching TRBD1. The CDR3 is 15 residues long. The germline V gene encodes CDR1 SGHRS and CDR2 YFSETQ. V dropped 1 base and J dropped 1; count of bases not matched to a gene: 4. CDR3 residues: CASSLNGQGSYEQYF. CDR3 nucleotide sequence: TGCGCCAGCAGCTTGAACGGACAGGGTTCCTACGAGCAGTACTTC.

This chain uses TRBV5-8 with TRBJ2-7; D unclear. This CDR3 is 14 amino acids long. Germline lookup yields CDR1 SGHTS and CDR2 YDEGEE. V was pared by 2 bases and J by 0 bases, with 9 bases between. CDR3 nucleotides: TGTGCCAGCAGCTTATGGCGGAGCTCCTACGAGCAGTACTTC. Translated: CASSLWRSSYEQYF.

V is TRBV10-3 and J is TRBJ1-5; D not certain. V was trimmed by 3 bases and J by 1 base, leaving 7 bases between them. The CDR3 runs to 14 residues. Germline V gene data show CDR1 as ENHRY and CDR2 as SYGVKD. CDR3 residues: CAISEERSNQPQHF. The CDR3 DNA sequence: TGTGCCATCAGTGAAGAACGGAGCAATCAGCCCCAGCATTTT.

The chain couples TRBV7-6 to TRBJ2-1, with 12 bases lining up with TRBD2. The CDR3 sequence is 17 residues long. Germline-derived CDR1 and CDR2 are SGHVS and FNYEAQ. V shed 1 base and J 4 bases; nucleotides not matched to a gene: 5. Here the CDR3 reads CASSLGAGLAGYNEQFF. The CDR3 coding sequence is TGTGCCAGCAGCTTAGGAGCCGGACTAGCGGGGTACAATGAGCAGTTCTTC.

V is TRBV30 and J is TRBJ2-3, with unresolved D. This CDR3 is built from 13 residues. The germline gives CDR1 GTSNPN, CDR2 SVGIG (reference sequence). V lost 0 bases, J lost 2 bases, and 6 bases lay in between. As DNA, the CDR3 is TGTGCCTGGAGTGTTTCTGACACAGATACGCAGTATTTT. It yields the protein CAWSVSDTDTQYF.

The V call is TRBV5-8, the J call TRBJ2-6, with D perhaps TRBD1 (5 bases). The CDR3 runs to 17 residues. Germline loops: CDR1 SGHTS, CDR2 YDEGEE. The V and J ends lost 0 bases and 0 bases respectively, with 10 bases between them. CDR3 bases: TGTGCCAGCAGCTTGGGACAGAGAATCTCTGGGGCCAACGTCCTGACTTTC. Its protein is CASSLGQRISGANVLTF.

This chain joins TRBV9 and TRBJ2-7, with 8 bases fitting TRBD1. The J segment lost 1 base and the V segment lost 0 bases, leaving 3 bases of the junction unmatched. CDR1 is SGDLS, CDR2 YYNGEE, per germline. There are 15 residues in the CDR3. CDR3 bases: TGTGCCAGCAGCGTAGGACAGGGGTTTTCCTACGAGCAGTACTTC. Translated: CASSVGQGFSYEQYF.

This clone appeared a few times. The chain is built from TRBV7-9 and TRBJ2-5; D possibly corresponds to TRBD2 (6 bases). Trimming removed 1 base at V and 5 bases at J, with 14 bases between. This CDR3 contains 15 residues. Germline CDR1 SEHNR, CDR2 FQNEAQ (reference sequence). Written as DNA, the CDR3 is TGTGCCAGCAGCTTAGTGATCTCTGGAGGGGAGACCCAGTACTTC. It codes for CASSLVISGGETQYF.

The chain couples TRBV20-1 to TRBJ1-6, with D uncertain. V lost 8 bases to trimming and J lost 5 bases, with 7 bases between them. The CDR3 loop spans 11 amino acids. CDR1 DFQATT and CDR2 SNEGSKA come from the germline V gene (reference sequence). CDR3 nucleotides: TGCAGTAACGGGGATAATTCACCCCTCCACTTT. It specifies CSNGDNSPLHF.

The chain couples TRBV5-1 to TRBJ2-3; D unresolved. CDR3 length: 15 amino acids. Trimming took 3 bases from V and 4 from J, leaving 15 bases between them. Germline assignment: CDR1 SGHRS and CDR2 YFSETQ. The CDR3 DNA follows: TGCGCCAGCAGCTGGAATCGGGCTGGGGCAGATACGCAGTATTTT. Its protein product is CASSWNRAGADTQYF.

This clone was detected once. The chain joins TRBV4-1 to TRBJ1-3; no clear D. This CDR3 has 16 residues. V was cut by 1 base and J by 3 bases, with 13 bases left in between. Germline V lookup: CDR1 MGHRA, CDR2 YSYEKL. The CDR3 sequence: CASSQGRGSVGNTIYF. CDR3 sequence (DNA): TGCGCCAGCAGCCAAGGGCGTGGGTCAGTTGGAAACACCATATATTTT.

This clone has more than one count but fewer than ten. The chain's CDR3 is CASSLVPGQYGYTF. The CDR3 nucleotides are TGTGCCAGCAGCTTAGTTCCAGGACAGTATGGCTACACCTTC. The chain combines TRBV7-2 with TRBJ1-2; D possibly corresponds to TRBD1 (6 bases). The CDR3 is 14 residues long. Germline V gene data show CDR1 as SGHTA and CDR2 as FQGNSA. The ends were cut back, 1 base at V and 5 bases at J, with 11 bases in the middle.

The J gene is TRBJ2-2, the V gene TRBV6-5; TRBD1 agrees at 7 bases. The ends lost 4 bases at V and 5 bases at J; junction bases unmatched: 7. This CDR3 spans 15 amino acids. In germline, CDR1 is MNHEY, CDR2 SVGAGI. DNA of the CDR3: TGTGCCAGCAGTTTCCCGGGACAGATTACCGGGGAGCTGTTTTTT. Translated: CASSFPGQITGELFF.

V gene TRBV28 combines with J gene TRBJ2-7; 7 nucleotides match TRBD2. CDR1 is MDHEN and CDR2 is SYDVKM in the germline V gene. The CDR3 runs 15 residues. The V gene end was trimmed by 2 bases and the J gene end by 0 bases; junction bases not matched to a gene: 4. CDR3 nucleotides: TGTGCCAGCAGTTTAGCGGGAGATAACTCCTACGAGCAGTACTTC. This translates into CASSLAGDNSYEQYF.

This clone appeared once. This chain uses TRBV4-1 with TRBJ2-2; TRBD1 matches at 9 bases. Losses at the gene ends were 6 bases for V and 2 bases for J; bases not matched to a gene: 4. The V gene's germline CDR1 is MGHRA and CDR2 YSYEKL. The CDR3 loop spans 15 amino acids. In DNA form, the CDR3 reads TGCGCCAGCAGGGACAGGGGTATTAACACCGGGGAGCTGTTTTTT. Its protein is CASRDRGINTGELFF.

This rearrangement joins TRBV7-6 to TRBJ2-2, with 13 nucleotides matching TRBD2. Per the germline V gene, CDR1 is SGHVS and CDR2 is FNYEAQ. V gave up 4 bases and J gave up 6 bases; unmatched junction bases: 2. The CDR3 is made up of 15 amino acids. The CDR3 DNA is TGTGCCAGCAGCTGGACTAGCGGGAGCCCCGGGGAGCTGTTTTTT. This sequence encodes CASSWTSGSPGELFF.

The gene calls are TRBV6-5 and TRBJ2-5, with 8 nucleotides matching TRBD1. V lost 6 bases, J lost 6 bases, and 12 bases stayed unmatched. CDR3 length: 15 amino acids. CDR1 MNHEY and CDR2 SVGAGI come from the germline V gene. This CDR3 is CASSLAPDRAQTQYF. CDR3 in DNA: TGTGCCAGCAGCCTCGCCCCGGACAGGGCACAGACCCAGTACTTC.

The chain employs TRBV7-2 and TRBJ2-7; TRBD1 agrees at 7 bases. This CDR3 comprises 13 residues. V was pared by 5 bases and J by 7 bases, with 8 bases of the junction left unmatched. In germline, CDR1 is SGHTA, CDR2 FQGNSA. The CDR3: CASSPDRDREQYF. The CDR3 DNA is TGTGCCAGCAGCCCCGACAGGGATCGGGAGCAGTACTTC.